This T cell receptor beta chain was profiled in a study of Ad26.COV2.S vaccination and SARS-CoV-2 variants. Study background: Within the COV1001 Ad26.COV2.S trial arm, the donor was enrolled.

Treatment in this sample: around 19 received Ad26.COV2.S at low or high dose, single or two shots; several received placebo; per-sample allocation not given. It was on day 63 after the first vaccine or placebo injection that samples were taken. The germline V gene has CDR1 LNHDA and CDR2 SQIVND (reference sequence). The CDR3 contains 15 residues. Libraries were prepared by immunoSEQ multiplex PCR; TCRdb keeps only in-frame clonotypes and omits some of them. The sample has 440,000 or so clones; around 92% are singletons. Of note for this clone: Compared with germline, one end of the junction differs, possibly owing to a read error.

The sequencing used peripheral blood, collected in a trial of Ad26.COV2.S vaccine versus placebo. The genes are TRBV19 and TRBJ2-7, with D perhaps TRBD1 (6 bases). This receptor was identified in a person aged 18-60 years who received the Ad26.COV2.S COVID-19 vaccine or a placebo. CDR3 sequence: CASSDIQGPPYGQYF. Written as DNA, the CDR3 is TGTGCCAGTAGCGATATCCAGGGGCCCCCCTACGGGCAGTACTTC. Complete variable domain (other parts from reference TRBV19 and TRBJ2-7): DGGITQSPKYLFRKEGQNVTLSCEQNLNHDAMYWYRQDPGQGLRLIYYSQIVNDFQKGDIAEGYSVSREKKESFPLTVTSAQKNPTAFYLCASSDIQGPPYGQYFGPGTRLTVT.